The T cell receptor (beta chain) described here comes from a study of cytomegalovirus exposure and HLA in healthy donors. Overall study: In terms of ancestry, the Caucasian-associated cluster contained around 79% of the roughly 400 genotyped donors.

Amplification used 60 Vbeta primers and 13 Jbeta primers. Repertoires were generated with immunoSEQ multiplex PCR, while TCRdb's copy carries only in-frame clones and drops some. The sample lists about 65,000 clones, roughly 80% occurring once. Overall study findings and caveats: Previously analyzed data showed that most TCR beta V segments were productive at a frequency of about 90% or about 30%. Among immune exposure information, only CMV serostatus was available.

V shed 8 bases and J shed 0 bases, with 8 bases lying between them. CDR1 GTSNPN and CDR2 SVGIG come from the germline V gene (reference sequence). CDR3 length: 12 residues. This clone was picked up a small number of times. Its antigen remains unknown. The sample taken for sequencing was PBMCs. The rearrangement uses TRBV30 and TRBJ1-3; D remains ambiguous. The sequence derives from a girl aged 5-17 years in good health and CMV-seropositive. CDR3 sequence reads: CAALRSGNTIYF. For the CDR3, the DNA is TGTGCCGCCCTACGCTCTGGAAACACCATATATTTT.